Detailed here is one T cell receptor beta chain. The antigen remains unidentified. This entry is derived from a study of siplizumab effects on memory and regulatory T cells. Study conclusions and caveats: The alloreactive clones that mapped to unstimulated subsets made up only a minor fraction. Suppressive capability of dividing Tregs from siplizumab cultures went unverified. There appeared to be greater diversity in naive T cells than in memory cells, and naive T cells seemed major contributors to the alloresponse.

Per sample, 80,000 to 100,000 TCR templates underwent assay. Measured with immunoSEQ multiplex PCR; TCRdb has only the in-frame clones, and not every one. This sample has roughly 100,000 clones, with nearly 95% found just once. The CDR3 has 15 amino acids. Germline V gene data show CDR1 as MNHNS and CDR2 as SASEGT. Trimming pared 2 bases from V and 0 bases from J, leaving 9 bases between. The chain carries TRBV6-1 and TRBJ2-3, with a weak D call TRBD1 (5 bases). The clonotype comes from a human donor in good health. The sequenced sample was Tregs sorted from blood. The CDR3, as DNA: TGTGCCAGCAGTGAACCGCAGGGAAGCACAGATACGCAGTATTTT. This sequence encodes CASSEPQGSTDTQYF.